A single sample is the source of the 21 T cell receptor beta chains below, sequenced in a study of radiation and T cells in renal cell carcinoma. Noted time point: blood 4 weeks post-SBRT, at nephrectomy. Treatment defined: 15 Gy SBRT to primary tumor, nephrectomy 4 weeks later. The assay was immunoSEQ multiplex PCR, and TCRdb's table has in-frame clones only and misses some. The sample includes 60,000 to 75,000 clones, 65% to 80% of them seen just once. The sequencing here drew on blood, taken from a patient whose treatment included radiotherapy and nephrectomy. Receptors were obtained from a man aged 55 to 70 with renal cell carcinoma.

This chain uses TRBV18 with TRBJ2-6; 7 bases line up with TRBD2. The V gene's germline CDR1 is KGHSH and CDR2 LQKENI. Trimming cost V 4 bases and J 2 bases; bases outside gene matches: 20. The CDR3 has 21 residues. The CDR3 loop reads CASSRNLTPGGGVAGANVLTF. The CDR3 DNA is TGTGCCAGCTCACGTAACCTCACCCCCGGCGGGGGAGTAGCTGGGGCCAACGTCCTGACTTTC.

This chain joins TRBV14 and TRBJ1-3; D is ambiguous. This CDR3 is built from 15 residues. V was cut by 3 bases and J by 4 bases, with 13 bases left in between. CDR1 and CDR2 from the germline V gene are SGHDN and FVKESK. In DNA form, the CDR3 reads TGTGCCAGCAGCCAGGCAGAGTTCGCCGGAAACACCATATATTTT. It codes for CASSQAEFAGNTIYF.

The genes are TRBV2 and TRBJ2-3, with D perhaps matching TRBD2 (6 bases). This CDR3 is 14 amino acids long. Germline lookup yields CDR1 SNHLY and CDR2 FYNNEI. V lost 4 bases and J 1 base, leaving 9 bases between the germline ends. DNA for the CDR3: TGTGCCAGCAGTGTATTAGCGGGCACAGATACGCAGTATTTT. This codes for CASSVLAGTDTQYF.

The CDR3 sequence: CASSEGTANYGYTF. The DNA of the CDR3 is TGCGCCAGCAGCGAGGGAACAGCTAACTATGGCTACACCTTC. The chain has TRBV5-1 and TRBJ1-2; D uncertain. There are 14 residues in the CDR3. The germline V gene encodes CDR1 SGHRS and CDR2 YFSETQ. Trimming pared 4 bases from V and 0 bases from J, leaving 10 bases between. Full variable domain (rest looked up from reference TRBV5-1 and TRBJ1-2): KAGVTQTPRYLIKTRGQQVTLSCSPISGHRSVSWYQQTPGQGLQFLFEYFSETQRNKGNFPGRFSGRQFSNSRSEMNVSTLELGDSALYLCASSEGTANYGYTFGSGTRLTVV.

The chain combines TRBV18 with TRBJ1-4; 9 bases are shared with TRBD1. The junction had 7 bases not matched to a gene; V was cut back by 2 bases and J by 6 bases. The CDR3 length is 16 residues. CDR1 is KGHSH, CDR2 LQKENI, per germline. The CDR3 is CASSPFTQGADEKLFF. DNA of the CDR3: TGTGCCAGCTCACCATTCACACAGGGGGCAGATGAAAAACTGTTTTTT.

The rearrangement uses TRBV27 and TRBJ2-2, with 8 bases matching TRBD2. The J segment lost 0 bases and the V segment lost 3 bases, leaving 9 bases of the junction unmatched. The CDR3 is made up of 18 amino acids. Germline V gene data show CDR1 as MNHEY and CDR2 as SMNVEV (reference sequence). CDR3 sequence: CASSLRVAGRPNTGELFF. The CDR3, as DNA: TGTGCCAGCAGTTTGAGGGTAGCGGGGAGACCGAACACCGGGGAGCTGTTTTTT.

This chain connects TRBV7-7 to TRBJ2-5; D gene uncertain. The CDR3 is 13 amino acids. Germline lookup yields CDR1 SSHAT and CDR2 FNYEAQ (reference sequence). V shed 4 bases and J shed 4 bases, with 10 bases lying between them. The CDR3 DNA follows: TGTGCCAGCAGCTCCGTTGTAGGAGAGACCCAGTACTTC. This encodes CASSSVVGETQYF.

The CDR3 bases are TGTGCCAGCAGCCTAGGGGGGCCATTCTACGAGCAGTACTTC. Encoded protein: CASSLGGPFYEQYF. The J gene is TRBJ2-5, the V gene TRBV9; D possibly matches TRBD1 or TRBD2 (6 bases each). Matching the DNA end better, TRBJ2-7 makes the J call doubtful. The germline V gene has CDR1 SGDLS and CDR2 YYNGEE. The CDR3 is 14 amino acids.

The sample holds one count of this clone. Written as DNA, the CDR3 is TGTGCCAGTAGGGGCGGGGGGGCGACAGATACGCAGTATTTT. Its protein is CASRGGGATDTQYF. The chain is built from TRBV19 and TRBJ2-3; 9 positions match TRBD2. The CDR3 consists of 14 residues. The V gene's germline CDR1 is LNHDA and CDR2 SQIVND (reference sequence). V was clipped by 6 bases and J by 3 bases; unmatched bases: 4.

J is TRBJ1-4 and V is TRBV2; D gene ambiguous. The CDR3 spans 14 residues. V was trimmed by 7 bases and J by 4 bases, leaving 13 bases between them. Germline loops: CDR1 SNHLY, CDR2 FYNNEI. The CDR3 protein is CASKSNLGNEKLFF. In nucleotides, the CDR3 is TGTGCCAGCAAGTCAAACCTCGGTAATGAAAAACTGTTTTTT.

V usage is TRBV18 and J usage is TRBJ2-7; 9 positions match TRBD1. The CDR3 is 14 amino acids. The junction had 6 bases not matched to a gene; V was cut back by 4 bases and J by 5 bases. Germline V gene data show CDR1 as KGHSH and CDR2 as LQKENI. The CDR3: CASSHSTGGNEQYF. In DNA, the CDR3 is TGTGCCAGCTCACACTCTACAGGGGGCAACGAGCAGTACTTC.

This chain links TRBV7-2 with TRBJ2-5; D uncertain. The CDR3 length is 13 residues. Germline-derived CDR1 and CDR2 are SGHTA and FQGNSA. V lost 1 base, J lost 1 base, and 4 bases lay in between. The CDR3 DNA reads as TGTGCCAGCAGCTTAGGTAGCCAAGAGACCCAGTACTTC. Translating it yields CASSLGSQETQYF.

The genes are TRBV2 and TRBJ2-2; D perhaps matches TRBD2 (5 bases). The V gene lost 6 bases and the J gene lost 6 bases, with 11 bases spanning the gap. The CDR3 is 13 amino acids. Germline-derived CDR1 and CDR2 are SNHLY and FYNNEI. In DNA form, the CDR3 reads TGTGCCAGCAGGGAGGCCCAGTCCGGGGAGCTGTTTTTT. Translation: CASREAQSGELFF.

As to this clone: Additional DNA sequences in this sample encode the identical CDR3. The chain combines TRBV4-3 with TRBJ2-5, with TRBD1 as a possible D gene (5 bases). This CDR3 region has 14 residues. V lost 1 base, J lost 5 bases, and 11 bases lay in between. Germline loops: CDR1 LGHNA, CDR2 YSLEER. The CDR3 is CASSQGQGGETQYF. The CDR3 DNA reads TGCGCCAGCAGCCAAGGTCAGGGTGGGGAGACCCAGTACTTC.

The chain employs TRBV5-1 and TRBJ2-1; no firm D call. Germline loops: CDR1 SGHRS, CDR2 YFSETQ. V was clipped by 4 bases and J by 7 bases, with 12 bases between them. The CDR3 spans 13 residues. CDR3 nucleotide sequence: TGCGCCAGCAGCCCAAGTTCAGCAAATGAGCAGTTCTTC. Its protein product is CASSPSSANEQFF.

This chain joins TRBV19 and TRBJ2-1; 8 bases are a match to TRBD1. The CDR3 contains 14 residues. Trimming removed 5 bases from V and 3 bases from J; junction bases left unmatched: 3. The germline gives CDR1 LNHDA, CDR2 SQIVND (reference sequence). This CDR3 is CASSWTGRYNEQFF. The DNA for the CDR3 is TGTGCCAGTAGTTGGACAGGGCGCTACAATGAGCAGTTCTTC.

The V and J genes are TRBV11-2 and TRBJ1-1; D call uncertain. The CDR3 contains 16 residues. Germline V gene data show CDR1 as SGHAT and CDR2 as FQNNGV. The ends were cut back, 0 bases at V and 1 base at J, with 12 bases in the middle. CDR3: CASSLEFGSRNTEAFF. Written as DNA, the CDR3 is TGTGCCAGCAGCTTAGAATTCGGTAGCAGGAACACTGAAGCTTTCTTT.

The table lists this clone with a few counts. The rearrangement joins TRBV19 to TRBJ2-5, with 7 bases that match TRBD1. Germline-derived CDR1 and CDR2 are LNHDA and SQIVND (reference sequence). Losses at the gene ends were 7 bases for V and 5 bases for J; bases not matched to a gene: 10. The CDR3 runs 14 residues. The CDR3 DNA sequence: TGTGCCAGTACCCCGACAGGGCAGACCGAGACCCAGTACTTC. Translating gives CASTPTGQTETQYF.

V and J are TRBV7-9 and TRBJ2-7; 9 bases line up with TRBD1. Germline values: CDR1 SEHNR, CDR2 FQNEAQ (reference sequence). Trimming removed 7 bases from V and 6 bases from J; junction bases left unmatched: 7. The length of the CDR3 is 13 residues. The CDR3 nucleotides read TGTGCCAGCATAACACAGGGGGCGTTCGAGCAGTACTTC. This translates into CASITQGAFEQYF.

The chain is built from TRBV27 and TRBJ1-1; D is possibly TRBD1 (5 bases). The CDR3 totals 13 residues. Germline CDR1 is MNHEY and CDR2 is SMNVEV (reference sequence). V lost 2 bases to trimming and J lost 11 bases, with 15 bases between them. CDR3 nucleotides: TGTGCCAGCAGTTTAAACAGGCAGGCGACCGCTTTCTTT. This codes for CASSLNRQATAFF.

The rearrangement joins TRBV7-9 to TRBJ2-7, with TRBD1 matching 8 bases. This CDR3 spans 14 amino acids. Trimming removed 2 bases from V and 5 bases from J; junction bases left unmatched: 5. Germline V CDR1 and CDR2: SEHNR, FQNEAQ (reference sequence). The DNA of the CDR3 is TGTGCCAGCAGCTTATCGGACAGGGACAACGAGCAGTACTTC. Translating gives CASSLSDRDNEQYF.